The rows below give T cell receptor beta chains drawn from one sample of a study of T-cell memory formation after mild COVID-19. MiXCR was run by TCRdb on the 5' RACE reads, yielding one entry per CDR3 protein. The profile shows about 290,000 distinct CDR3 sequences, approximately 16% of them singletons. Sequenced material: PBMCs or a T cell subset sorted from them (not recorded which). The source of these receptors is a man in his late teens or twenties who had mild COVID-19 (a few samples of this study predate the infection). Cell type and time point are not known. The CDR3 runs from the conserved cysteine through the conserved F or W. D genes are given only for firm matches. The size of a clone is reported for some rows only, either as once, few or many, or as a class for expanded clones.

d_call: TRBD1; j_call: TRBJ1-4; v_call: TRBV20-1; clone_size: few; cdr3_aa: CLGQGNEKLFF; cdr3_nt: TGTCTCGGACAGGGTAATGAAAAACTGTTTTTT
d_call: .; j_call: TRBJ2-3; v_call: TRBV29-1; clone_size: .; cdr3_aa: CSAGVQGERDTQYF; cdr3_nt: TGCAGCGCCGGAGTACAGGGCGAAAGAGATACGCAGTATTTT
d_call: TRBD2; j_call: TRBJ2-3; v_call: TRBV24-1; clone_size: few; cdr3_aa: CATSDRTRRTQYF; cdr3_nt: TGTGCCACCAGTGATCGGACTAGACGAACGCAGTATTTT
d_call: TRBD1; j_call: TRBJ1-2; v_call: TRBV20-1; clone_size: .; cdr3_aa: CSATGTGLRYGYTF; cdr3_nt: TGCAGTGCTACAGGGACAGGCCTCCGCTATGGCTACACCTTC
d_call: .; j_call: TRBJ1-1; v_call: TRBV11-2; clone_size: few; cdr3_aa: CASSLTPGQNTEAFF; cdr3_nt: TGTGCCAGCAGCCTAACACCGGGACAGAACACTGAAGCTTTCTTT
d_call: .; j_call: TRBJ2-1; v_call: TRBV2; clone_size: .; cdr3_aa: CASSLQRDDDNEQFF; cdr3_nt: TGTGCCAGCAGCCTCCAGAGGGATGATGACAATGAGCAGTTCTTC
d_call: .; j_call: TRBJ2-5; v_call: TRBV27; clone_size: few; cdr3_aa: CASSTRQKETQYF; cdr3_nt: TGTGCCAGCAGTACGCGACAGAAAGAGACCCAGTACTTC
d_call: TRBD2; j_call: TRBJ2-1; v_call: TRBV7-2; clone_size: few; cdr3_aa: CASSLGLAGSEQFF; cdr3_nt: TGTGCCAGCAGCCTGGGACTAGCGGGGTCTGAGCAGTTCTTC
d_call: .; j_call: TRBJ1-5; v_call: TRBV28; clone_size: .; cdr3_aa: CASSLGTRQPQHF; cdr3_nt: TGTGCCAGCAGTTTGGGTACAAGGCAGCCCCAGCATTTT
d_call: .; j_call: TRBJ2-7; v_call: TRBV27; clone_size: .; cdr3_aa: CASSWSGRAYEQYF; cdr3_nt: TGTGCCAGCAGTTGGTCAGGGAGAGCCTACGAGCAGTACTTC
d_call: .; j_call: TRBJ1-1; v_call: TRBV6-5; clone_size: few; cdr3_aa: CASSYSDGQQTFF; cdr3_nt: TGTGCCAGCAGTTACTCGGACGGCCAGCAAACTTTCTTT
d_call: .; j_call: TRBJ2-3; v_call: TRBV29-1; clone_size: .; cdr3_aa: CSVWGVIGTDTQYF; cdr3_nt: TGCAGCGTCTGGGGGGTGATCGGCACAGATACGCAGTATTTT
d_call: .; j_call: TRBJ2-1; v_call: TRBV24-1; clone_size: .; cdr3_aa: CATSDSMGAYNEQFF; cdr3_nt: TGTGCCACCAGTGATTCCATGGGGGCTTACAATGAGCAGTTCTTC
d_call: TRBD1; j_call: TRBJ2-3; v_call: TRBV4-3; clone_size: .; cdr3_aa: CASSQEFTGVADTQYF; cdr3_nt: TGCGCCAGCAGCCAAGAATTCACAGGGGTTGCAGATACGCAGTATTTT
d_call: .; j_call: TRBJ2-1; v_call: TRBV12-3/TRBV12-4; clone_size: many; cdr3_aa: CASSLDSGNEQFF; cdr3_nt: TGTGCCAGCAGTTTAGATTCAGGCAATGAGCAGTTCTTC
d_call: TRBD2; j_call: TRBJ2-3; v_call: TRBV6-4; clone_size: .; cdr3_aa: CASRRLAGSTDTQYF; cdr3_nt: TGTGCCAGCAGAAGACTAGCGGGTAGCACAGATACGCAGTATTTT
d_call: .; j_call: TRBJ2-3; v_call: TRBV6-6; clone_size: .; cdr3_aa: CASSYSYGAQGTDTQYF; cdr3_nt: TGTGCCAGCAGTTACTCGTACGGCGCCCAGGGCACAGATACGCAGTATTTT
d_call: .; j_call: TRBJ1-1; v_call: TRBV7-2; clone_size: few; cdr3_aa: CASTYPETGSWGEAFF; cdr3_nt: TGTGCCAGCACCTACCCCGAGACAGGTAGTTGGGGTGAAGCTTTCTTT
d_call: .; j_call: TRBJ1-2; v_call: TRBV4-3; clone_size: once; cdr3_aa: CASSRTVLSGYTF; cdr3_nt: TGCGCCAGCAGCCGGACCGTCCTTTCTGGCTACACCTTC
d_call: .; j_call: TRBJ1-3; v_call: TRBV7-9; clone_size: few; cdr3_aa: CASSWSRDPGNTIYF; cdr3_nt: TGTGCCAGCAGCTGGTCCCGGGACCCTGGAAACACCATATATTTT
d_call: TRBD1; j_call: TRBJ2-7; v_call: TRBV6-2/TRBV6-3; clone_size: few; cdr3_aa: CASGEWDSSYEQYF; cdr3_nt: TGTGCCAGCGGGGAATGGGACAGCAGCTACGAGCAGTACTTC
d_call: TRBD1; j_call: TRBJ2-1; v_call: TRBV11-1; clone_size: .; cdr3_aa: CASSKQGGPYNEQFF; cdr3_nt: TGTGCCAGCAGCAAACAGGGGGGCCCATACAATGAGCAGTTCTTC
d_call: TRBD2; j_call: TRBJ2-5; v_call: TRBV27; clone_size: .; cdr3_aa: CASTQRGTIQETQYF; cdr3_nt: TGTGCCAGCACGCAGCGGGGGACCATTCAAGAGACCCAGTACTTC
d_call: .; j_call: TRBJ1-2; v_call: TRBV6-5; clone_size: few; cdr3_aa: CASSPQGTGYTF; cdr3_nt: TGTGCCAGCAGTCCACAGGGTACCGGCTACACCTTC
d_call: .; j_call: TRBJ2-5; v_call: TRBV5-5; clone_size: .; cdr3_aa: CASSSGASFQETQYF; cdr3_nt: TGTGCCAGCAGCTCTGGGGCGTCCTTTCAAGAGACCCAGTACTTC
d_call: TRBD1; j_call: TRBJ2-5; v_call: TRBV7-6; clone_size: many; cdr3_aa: CASSFTGEWAQYF; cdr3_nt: TGTGCCAGCAGCTTTACAGGGGAGTGGGCCCAGTACTTC
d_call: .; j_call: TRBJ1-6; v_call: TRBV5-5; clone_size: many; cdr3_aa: CASSQDFGSPLHF; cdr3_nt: TGTGCCAGCAGCCAGGACTTCGGATCACCCCTCCACTTT
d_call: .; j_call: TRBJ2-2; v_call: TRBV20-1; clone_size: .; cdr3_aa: CSARDIRQARELFF; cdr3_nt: TGCAGTGCTAGAGATATCCGGCAGGCCAGGGAGCTGTTTTTT
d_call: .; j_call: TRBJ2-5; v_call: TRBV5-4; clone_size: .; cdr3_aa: CASSLRASSGPGETQYF; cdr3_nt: TGTGCCAGCAGCTTGCGGGCTAGCTCTGGGCCAGGAGAGACCCAGTACTTC
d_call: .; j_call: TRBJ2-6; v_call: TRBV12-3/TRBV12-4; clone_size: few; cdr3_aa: CASSLGFNGANVLTF; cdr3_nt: TGTGCCAGCAGTTTAGGGTTTAACGGGGCCAACGTCCTGACTTTC
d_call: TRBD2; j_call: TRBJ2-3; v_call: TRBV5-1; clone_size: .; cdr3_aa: CAISYGLADGPDTQYF; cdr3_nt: TGCGCCATCTCCTACGGACTAGCCGATGGTCCAGATACGCAGTATTTT
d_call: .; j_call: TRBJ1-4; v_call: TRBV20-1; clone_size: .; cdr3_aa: CSASPGVDSEKLFF; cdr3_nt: TGCAGTGCTAGCCCGGGGGTAGATAGTGAAAAACTGTTTTTT
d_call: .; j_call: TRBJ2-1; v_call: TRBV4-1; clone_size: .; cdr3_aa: CASSQGGLGQSVHSEQFF; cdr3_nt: TGCGCCAGCAGCCAAGGAGGACTCGGACAGTCTGTCCATTCTGAGCAGTTCTTC
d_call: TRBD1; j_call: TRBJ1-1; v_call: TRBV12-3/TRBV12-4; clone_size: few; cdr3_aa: CASSRDRGYPEAFF; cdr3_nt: TGTGCCAGCAGTCGGGACAGGGGGTACCCTGAAGCTTTCTTT
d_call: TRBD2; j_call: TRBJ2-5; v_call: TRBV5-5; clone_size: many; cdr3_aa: CASSLEVAGGRETQYF; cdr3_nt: TGTGCCAGCAGCTTGGAAGTAGCGGGGGGGCGCGAGACCCAGTACTTC
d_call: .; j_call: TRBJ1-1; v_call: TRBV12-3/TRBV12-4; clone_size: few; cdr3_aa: CASIPRGWGTEAFF; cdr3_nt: TGTGCCAGCATCCCCCGGGGCTGGGGCACTGAAGCTTTCTTT
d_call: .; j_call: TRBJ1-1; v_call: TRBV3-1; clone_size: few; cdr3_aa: CASRRTEMNTEAFF; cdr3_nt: TGTGCCAGCAGGAGGACAGAGATGAACACTGAAGCTTTCTTT
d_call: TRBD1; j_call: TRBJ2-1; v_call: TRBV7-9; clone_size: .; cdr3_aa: CASSPPGTGEREQFF; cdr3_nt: TGTGCCAGCAGCCCCCCCGGGACAGGGGAACGGGAGCAGTTCTTC
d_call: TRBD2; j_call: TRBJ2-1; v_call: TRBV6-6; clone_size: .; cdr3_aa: CASSYLLAGWNEQFF; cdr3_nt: TGTGCCAGCAGTTATCTCCTAGCGGGGTGGAATGAGCAGTTCTTC
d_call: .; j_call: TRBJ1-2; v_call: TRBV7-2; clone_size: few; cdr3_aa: CASSPIDRNYGYTF; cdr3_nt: TGTGCCAGCAGCCCGATAGACAGAAATTATGGCTACACCTTC
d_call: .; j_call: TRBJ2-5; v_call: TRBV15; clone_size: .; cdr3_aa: CATTQQVQETQYF; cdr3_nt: TGTGCCACCACACAACAGGTCCAAGAGACCCAGTACTTC
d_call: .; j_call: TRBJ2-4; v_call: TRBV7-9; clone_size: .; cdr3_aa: CASSNRGTVKNIQYF; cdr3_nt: TGTGCCAGCAGCAACCGCGGGACAGTCAAAAACATTCAGTACTTC
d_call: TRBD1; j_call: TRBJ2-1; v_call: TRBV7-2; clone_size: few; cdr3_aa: CASSLAGTGNSNEQFF; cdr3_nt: TGTGCCAGCAGCCTCGCCGGGACAGGGAATAGCAATGAGCAGTTCTTC
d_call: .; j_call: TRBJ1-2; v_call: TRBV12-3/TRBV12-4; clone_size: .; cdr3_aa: CASRRTDENYGYTF; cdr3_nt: TGTGCCAGCAGGAGGACAGATGAGAATTATGGCTACACCTTC